This is a list of T cell receptor beta chains from one sample in a study of PD-1 blockade in classical Hodgkin lymphoma. TCRdb's table, derived via immunoSEQ multiplex PCR, lists solely in-frame clones and lacks some. Among nearly 20,000 clones, less than 90% were seen once, and the ten largest hold around 2.7%. The material was CD4+ T cells from blood, obtained before the fourth cycle of nivolumab. These TCRs come from a human donor with classical Hodgkin lymphoma. CDR3s include the opening cysteine and the closing phenylalanine or tryptophan. Fields, in order: CDR3 protein, CDR3 DNA, clone size, J gene, D gene, V gene. D genes are given only for firm matches. For some rows the clone size is stated as once, few or many, or as a class when expanded; others skip it.

CDR3: CASSPRLTSVSYEQYF
DNA: TGTGCCAGCTCACCACGCCTGACTAGCGTGTCCTACGAGCAGTACTTC
size: .
J: TRBJ2-7
D: TRBD2
V: TRBV18

CDR3: CALSEGKMGQGADTQYF
DNA: TGTGCCCTCAGTGAGGGAAAGATGGGACAGGGGGCAGATACGCAGTATTTT
size: .
J: TRBJ2-3
D: TRBD1
V: TRBV2

CDR3: CASSENFGWSTDTQYF
DNA: TGTGCCAGCAGTGAAAATTTTGGGTGGAGCACAGATACGCAGTATTTT
size: .
J: TRBJ2-3
D: .
V: TRBV6-1

CDR3: CASSLIATGGLNTEAFF
DNA: TGTGCCAGCAGCCTGATCGCGACAGGGGGGTTGAACACTGAAGCTTTCTTT
size: few
J: TRBJ1-1
D: TRBD1
V: TRBV14

CDR3: CASSLRRNTEAFF
DNA: TGCGCCAGCAGCCTTCGACGGAACACTGAAGCTTTCTTT
size: .
J: TRBJ1-1
D: .
V: TRBV5-1

CDR3: CASSIRGGTGSGELFF
DNA: TGTGCCAGTAGTATAAGGGGGGGCACGGGGAGCGGGGAGCTGTTTTTT
size: .
J: TRBJ2-2
D: .
V: TRBV19

CDR3: CASSYSSAGSSYEQYF
DNA: TGTGCCAGCAGTTACTCCTCGGCGGGGAGCTCCTACGAGCAGTACTTC
size: .
J: TRBJ2-7
D: .
V: TRBV6-6

CDR3: CASSSRQKGATGELFF
DNA: TGTGCCAGCAGCTCCCGACAGAAGGGTGCCACCGGGGAGCTGTTTTTT
size: .
J: TRBJ2-2
D: .
V: TRBV9

CDR3: CASSLQAGGSYNEQFF
DNA: TGCGCCAGCAGCTTGCAAGCGGGCGGCTCCTACAATGAGCAGTTCTTC
size: .
J: TRBJ2-1
D: .
V: TRBV5-1

CDR3: CAWLRGRGETQYF
DNA: TGTGCCTGGCTCAGGGGCAGGGGAGAGACCCAGTACTTC
size: .
J: TRBJ2-5
D: .
V: TRBV30

CDR3: CAWSVVGGNSYNEQFF
DNA: TGTGCCTGGAGTGTCGTCGGCGGTAACTCCTACAATGAGCAGTTCTTC
size: few
J: TRBJ2-1
D: .
V: TRBV30

CDR3: CASSLRVDSYEQYF
DNA: TGTGCCAGTAGCCTCCGGGTCGACTCCTACGAGCAGTACTTC
size: .
J: TRBJ2-7
D: .
V: TRBV19

CDR3: CASRSRETQYF
DNA: TGTGCCAGCAGATCCAGAGAGACCCAGTACTTC
size: .
J: TRBJ2-5
D: .
V: TRBV28

CDR3: CASSMGSGSGNEQFF
DNA: TGTGCCAGCAGCATGGGTAGCGGGAGTGGCAATGAGCAGTTCTTC
size: .
J: TRBJ2-1
D: TRBD2
V: TRBV11-3

CDR3: CASSDDELSNQPQHF
DNA: TGTGCCAGCAGTGATGACGAACTGAGCAATCAGCCCCAGCATTTT
size: .
J: TRBJ1-5
D: .
V: TRBV25-1

CDR3: CASSPSGRAYEQYF
DNA: TGTGCCAGTAGCCCCAGCGGGAGGGCCTACGAGCAGTACTTC
size: few
J: TRBJ2-7
D: TRBD2
V: TRBV6-1

CDR3: CASSEARAGELFF
DNA: TGTGCCAGCAGTGAAGCTCGAGCCGGGGAGCTGTTTTTT
size: .
J: TRBJ2-2
D: .
V: TRBV6-1

CDR3: CASSSRLNYGYTF
DNA: TGCGCCAGCAGCTCGAGACTGAACTATGGCTACACCTTC
size: .
J: TRBJ1-2
D: .
V: TRBV5-1

CDR3: CASRRTGSGELFF
DNA: TGTGCCAGCCGCCGGACAGGGTCCGGGGAGCTGTTTTTT
size: .
J: TRBJ2-2
D: TRBD1
V: TRBV7-9

CDR3: CASSHSDTQYF
DNA: TGTGCCAGCAGCCATTCAGATACGCAGTATTTT
size: .
J: TRBJ2-3
D: .
V: TRBV7-9

CDR3: CAISIAGSSYEQYF
DNA: TGTGCCATCAGCATAGCGGGTAGCTCCTACGAGCAGTACTTC
size: .
J: TRBJ2-7
D: TRBD2
V: TRBV10-3

CDR3: CASRTGGSYNEQFF
DNA: TGTGCCAGCAGGACAGGGGGCTCCTACAATGAGCAGTTCTTC
size: few
J: TRBJ2-1
D: TRBD1
V: TRBV6-1

CDR3: CASSLMSGTEAFF
DNA: TGTGCCAGCAGCTTAATGTCTGGGACTGAAGCTTTCTTT
size: .
J: TRBJ1-1
D: .
V: TRBV11-3

CDR3: CASSKGTSGTYNEQFF
DNA: TGTGCCAGCAGTAAAGGGACTAGCGGGACTTACAATGAGCAGTTCTTC
size: .
J: TRBJ2-1
D: TRBD2
V: TRBV6-1

CDR3: CASSCTWCRDNIEQYF
DNA: TGTGCCAGCAGCTGCACCTGGTGCCGGGACAACATCGAGCAGTACTTC
size: .
J: TRBJ2-7
D: .
V: TRBV11-1

CDR3: CASSPLSLAVYNEQFF
DNA: TGTGCCAGTAGCCCTCTTTCGCTAGCGGTCTACAATGAGCAGTTCTTC
size: few
J: TRBJ2-1
D: TRBD2
V: TRBV19

CDR3: CASSIETGKGETQYF
DNA: TGTGCCAGTAGTATAGAAACAGGGAAGGGAGAGACCCAGTACTTC
size: .
J: TRBJ2-5
D: .
V: TRBV19

CDR3: CASSQGQREGRDEQFF
DNA: TGTGCCAGCAGCCAAGGGCAGCGGGAGGGCCGGGATGAGCAGTTCTTC
size: .
J: TRBJ2-1
D: TRBD2
V: TRBV11-3

CDR3: CASSFAGGNTGELFF
DNA: TGTGCCAGCAGCTTTGCAGGGGGCAACACCGGGGAGCTGTTTTTT
size: .
J: TRBJ2-2
D: TRBD1
V: TRBV5-4

CDR3: CASSQVYADTQYF
DNA: TGCGCCAGCAGCCAAGTTTACGCAGATACGCAGTATTTT
size: .
J: TRBJ2-3
D: .
V: TRBV4-1

CDR3: CASSMRGGYSNQPQHF
DNA: TGTGCCAGTAGTATGAGGGGCGGATATAGCAATCAGCCCCAGCATTTT
size: .
J: TRBJ1-5
D: .
V: TRBV19

CDR3: CASSPRTSGIGSEQFF
DNA: TGTGCCAGCTCACCACGGACTAGCGGGATAGGGAGTGAGCAGTTCTTC
size: few
J: TRBJ2-1
D: TRBD2
V: TRBV18

CDR3: CASSFVGNTEAFF
DNA: TGTGCCAGCAGTTTCGTGGGGAACACTGAAGCTTTCTTT
size: .
J: TRBJ1-1
D: .
V: TRBV27

CDR3: CASSYSAGFTNEKLFF
DNA: TGTGCCAGCAGTTACTCGGCAGGGTTTACTAATGAAAAACTGTTTTTT
size: .
J: TRBJ1-4
D: .
V: TRBV6-6

CDR3: CASKVGSNQPQHF
DNA: TGTGCCAGCAAGGTTGGGAGCAATCAGCCCCAGCATTTT
size: .
J: TRBJ1-5
D: .
V: TRBV6-1

CDR3: CASSTPLTGDEQYF
DNA: TGTGCCAGCAGTACCCCTCTGACAGGGGACGAGCAGTACTTC
size: .
J: TRBJ2-7
D: TRBD1
V: TRBV28

CDR3: CAIGQVGELFF
DNA: TGTGCCATCGGACAGGTTGGGGAGCTGTTTTTT
size: .
J: TRBJ2-2
D: TRBD1
V: TRBV10-3

CDR3: CASSPNRGSREQYF
DNA: TGCGCCAGCAGCCCGAACAGGGGATCCCGTGAGCAGTACTTC
size: .
J: TRBJ2-7
D: TRBD1
V: TRBV5-1

CDR3: CASSPHRVSNEKLFF
DNA: TGTGCCAGCAGCCCCCACAGGGTTTCTAATGAAAAACTGTTTTTT
size: .
J: TRBJ1-4
D: .
V: TRBV21-1

CDR3: CASSLGHRRQNEQFF
DNA: TGTGCCAGCAGCTTGGGTCACAGGAGACAGAATGAGCAGTTCTTC
size: once
J: TRBJ2-1
D: .
V: TRBV5-6

CDR3: CASSWIIPLDEQFF
DNA: TGTGCCAGCAGCTGGATTATACCTCTCGATGAGCAGTTCTTC
size: .
J: TRBJ2-1
D: .
V: TRBV5-5

CDR3: CASSLNLGTGTASQPQHF
DNA: TGTGCCAGCAGTTTAAATTTGGGGACAGGGACGGCCAGTCAGCCCCAGCATTTT
size: .
J: TRBJ1-5
D: TRBD1
V: TRBV28

CDR3: CASRPRGIYEQYF
DNA: TGTGCCAGCCGCCCTAGAGGGATCTACGAGCAGTACTTC
size: few
J: TRBJ2-7
D: .
V: TRBV6-5

CDR3: CASSPRGQGPWEQYF
DNA: TGTGCCAGCTCACCACGGGGACAGGGGCCCTGGGAGCAGTACTTC
size: .
J: TRBJ2-7
D: TRBD1
V: TRBV18